This is a list of T cell receptor beta chains from one sample in a study of blood T cell repertoires in COVID-19. Here immunoSEQ multiplex PCR was the method, and the copy in TCRdb shows in-frame clones only, minus some. This table has 100,000 to 150,000 clones, over 80% appearing once. Source material: peripheral blood. Receptor source: a man aged 35 to 55 with active or convalescent COVID-19. CDR3s include the opening cysteine and the closing phenylalanine or tryptophan. A D gene is named only where the DNA matches it firmly. Size is omitted from some rows. Given values are once, few, many or a class for expanded clones.

abundance	d_gene	v_gene	j_gene	CDR3nt	CDR3aa
-	-	TRBV19	TRBJ1-2	TGTGCCAGTACCCTGGACAGCTATGGCTACACCTTC	CASTLDSYGYTF
-	-	TRBV21-1	TRBJ2-7	TGTGCCAGCAGCAAACAGCGGGACGGGGATAATAGGAGCTCCTACGAGCAGTACTTC	CASSKQRDGDNRSSYEQYF
-	-	TRBV27	TRBJ2-6	TGTGCCAGCAGTTTATATTCCACTAAACTCAACTCTGGGGCCAACGTCCTGACTTTC	CASSLYSTKLNSGANVLTF
-	TRBD1	TRBV7-9	TRBJ1-1	TGTGCCAGCAGCAGACAGGGAACTGAAGCTTTCTTT	CASSRQGTEAFF
-	-	TRBV1	TRBJ2-7	TGCACCAGCAGCCAAGACTGCCCCAGCTACGAGCAGTACTTC	CTSSQDCPSYEQYF
-	-	TRBV19	TRBJ1-4	TGTGCCAGTAGTAGAGCGGCAGCGGGAAATGAAAAACTGTTTTTT	CASSRAAAGNEKLFF
-	-	TRBV19	TRBJ2-1	TGTGCCAGTAGCCTAGCTGGCAATGAGCAGTTCTTC	CASSLAGNEQFF
-	-	TRBV12-5	TRBJ2-5	TGTGCTAGTGGGCCAACAGGACAAGAGACCCAGTACTTC	CASGPTGQETQYF
-	-	TRBV29-1	TRBJ1-6	TGCAGCGTCGACGGGGGGAGAATTAATTCACCCCTCCACTTT	CSVDGGRINSPLHF
-	-	TRBV2	TRBJ2-3	TGTGCCAGCAGTGAATCAGGTCCAGATACGCAGTATTTT	CASSESGPDTQYF
-	-	TRBV7-2	TRBJ2-1	TGTGCCAGCAGCTTAGCGGGAGGCCGAGAGCAGTTCTTC	CASSLAGGREQFF
once	-	TRBV7-3	TRBJ1-1	TGTGCCAGCAGTATCGGAGGGTATATGAACACTGAAGCTTTCTTT	CASSIGGYMNTEAFF
-	-	TRBV28	TRBJ1-5	TGTGCCAGCAGTTTGGACAGAAAAAGGGAGCCCCAGCATTTT	CASSLDRKREPQHF
-	TRBD1	TRBV19	TRBJ1-6	TGTGCCAGTAGTGCTCCCGGTGAACAGGGGAATTCACCCCTCCACTTT	CASSAPGEQGNSPLHF
-	TRBD1	TRBV27	TRBJ1-2	TGTGCCAGCAGTCGGACAGGGGTAAGGGATGGCTACACCTTC	CASSRTGVRDGYTF
-	-	TRBV29-1	TRBJ2-7	TGCAGCGTTGCTAACAGCCTCTACGAGCAGTACTTC	CSVANSLYEQYF
-	-	TRBV30	TRBJ1-6	TGTGCCTGGGGCTCAGGGTCCAGCTCCTATAATTCACCCCTCCACTTT	CAWGSGSSSYNSPLHF
few	-	TRBV24-1	TRBJ1-1	TGTGCCACCAGTGCCTCGGCGGGCCGGGGGACTGAAGCTTTCTTT	CATSASAGRGTEAFF
few	-	TRBV6-1	TRBJ1-1	TGTGCCAGCAGTGTACAGGGTTTAAGAACCTTGGCATTCATGAACACTGAAGCTTTCTTT	CASSVQGLRTLAFMNTEAFF
-	TRBD1	TRBV6-4	TRBJ2-7	TGTGCCAGCCCGCCGACAGGGTTCTACGAGCAGTACTTC	CASPPTGFYEQYF
few	TRBD1	TRBV7-9	TRBJ1-5	TGTGCCAGCAGCCGCGGGGACAGGGATGGGCAGCCCCAGCATTTT	CASSRGDRDGQPQHF
once	TRBD2	TRBV3-1/TRBV3-2	TRBJ2-7	TGTGCCAGCAGCCAGGCGGGGACTAGATCCTACGAGCAGTACTTC	CASSQAGTRSYEQYF
once	-	TRBV2	TRBJ1-1	TGTGCCAGCAGTGCCGACAAGAGTTTTACAGCTTTCTTT	CASSADKSFTAFF
-	-	TRBV5-6	TRBJ2-7	TGTGCCAGCAGCTTGGGCGGCTACGAGCAGTACTTC	CASSLGGYEQYF